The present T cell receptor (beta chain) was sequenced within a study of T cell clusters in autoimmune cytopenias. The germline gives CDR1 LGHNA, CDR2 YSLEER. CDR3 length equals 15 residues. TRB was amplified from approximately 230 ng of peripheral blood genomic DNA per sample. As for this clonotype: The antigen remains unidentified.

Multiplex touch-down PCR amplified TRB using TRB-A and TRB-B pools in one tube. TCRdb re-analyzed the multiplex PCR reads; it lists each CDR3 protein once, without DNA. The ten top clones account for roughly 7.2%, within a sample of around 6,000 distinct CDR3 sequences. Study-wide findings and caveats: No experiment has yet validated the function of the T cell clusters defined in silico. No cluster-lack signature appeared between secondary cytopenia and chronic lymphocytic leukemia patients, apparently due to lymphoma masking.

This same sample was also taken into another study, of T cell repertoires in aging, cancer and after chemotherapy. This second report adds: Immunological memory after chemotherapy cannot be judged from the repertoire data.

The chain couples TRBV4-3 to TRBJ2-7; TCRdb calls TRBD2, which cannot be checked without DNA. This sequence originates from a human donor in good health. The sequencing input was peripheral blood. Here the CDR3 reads CASSQGPAVTYEQYF.